The 7 T cell receptor beta chains below come from one sample, sequenced in a study of spatial heterogeneity in lung cancer. TCRdb analysed the 5' RACE reads with MiXCR anew, one entry per CDR3 protein. Found here are some 85,000 distinct CDR3 sequences, about 20% of them singletons; the top ten hold approximately 5.6%. Stated time point: sample taken at primary tumor resection. The input material, whole RNA from tumor, nontumor lung or frozen PBMC, was sequenced unsorted. Specimen: PBMCs, collected at surgery. All receptors come from a male donor with early-stage non-small cell lung cancer.

The V and J genes are TRBV10-3 and TRBJ1-2, with 8 bases that match TRBD1. The trim removed 8 bases at V and 3 bases at J, leaving 11 bases unmatched. Germline CDR1 and CDR2: ENHRY and SYGVKD. The CDR3 has 15 residues. The CDR3 reads CAILLATGADYGYTF. For the CDR3, the DNA is TGTGCCATCCTTCTCGCGACAGGGGCGGACTATGGCTACACCTTC.

V usage is TRBV6-1 and J usage is TRBJ1-2; no clear D gene. Trimming cost V 6 bases and J 5 bases, with 13 bases left between them. From germline, CDR1 is MNHNS and CDR2 SASEGT. This CDR3 has 13 residues. In DNA, the CDR3 is TGTGCCAGCAGGATGGCCGGGTCATATGGCTACACCTTC. Residues: CASRMAGSYGYTF.

The chain couples TRBV7-3 to TRBJ1-1; TRBD1 might be the D (5 bases). V lost 4 bases to trimming and J lost 3 bases, with 9 bases between them. The CDR3 length is 13 residues. Germline loops: CDR1 SGHTA, CDR2 FQGTGA. Here the CDR3 reads CASSSQEDTEAFF. The CDR3 coding sequence is TGTGCCAGCAGCTCACAGGAAGACACTGAAGCTTTCTTT.

The chain couples TRBV4-3 to TRBJ2-2, with 9 bases matching TRBD1. The CDR3 extends over 16 amino acids. Unmatched junction bases numbered 9, after V lost 3 bases and J lost 7 bases. Germline V gene sequence: CDR1 LGHNA, CDR2 YSLEER. The CDR3 protein is CASSQDYRGRGGELFF. Here the CDR3 DNA reads TGCGCCAGCAGCCAGGATTACAGGGGGCGCGGCGGGGAGCTGTTTTTT.

This clonotype has a count of ten or more. The chain has TRBV6-5 and TRBJ2-7, with D possibly being TRBD1 (6 bases). Looked up from germline, CDR1 is MNHEY and CDR2 is SVGAGI. V lost 0 bases, J lost 4 bases, and 7 bases lay in between. The length of the CDR3 is 13 residues. The CDR3 bases are TGTGCCAGCAGTTACTCCAGGGGATACGAGCAGTACTTC. Translating gives CASSYSRGYEQYF.

This clonotype was detected once. The chain employs TRBV12-3 or TRBV12-4 and TRBJ2-7; tentatively, D is TRBD1 (5 bases). The V end was cut by 6 bases, the J end by 0 bases, with 12 bases between. The CDR3 runs to 14 residues. The DNA for the CDR3 is TGTGCCAGCAGGGTGGACATACACTCCTACGAGCAGTACTTC. Amino acids: CASRVDIHSYEQYF.

The chain combines TRBV27 with TRBJ2-1; 8 nucleotides agree with TRBD1. Germline CDR1 is MNHEY and CDR2 is SMNVEV (reference sequence). J was trimmed by 4 bases and V by 5 bases; bases with no gene match: 4. The CDR3 extends over 14 amino acids. DNA for the CDR3: TGTGCCAGCAGTGTCAGGGGGCTATACAATGAGCAGTTCTTC. Translated: CASSVRGLYNEQFF.